The sequence of this T cell receptor (beta chain) was determined in a study of T-cell reconstitution after alpha-beta-depleted transplantation in children (dated by TCRdb to the mid-2010s). Some background on the complete study: T-cell immune reconstitution after TCRalphabeta/CD19-depleted allogeneic hematopoietic cell transplantation in children was quantitatively tracked in the study by means of TCR repertoire profiling. General findings and caveats noted by the study authors: The high TCRbeta diversity at day 60 in some patients was ascribed to recipient T cells and intrathymic progenitors that had survived conditioning. Apparently early alphabetaT-cell count recovery about two months after transplant reportedly relied on only several hundred rapidly expanded clones derived from non-depleted graft cells. Over the following months the frequencies of hyperexpanded clones went down, and after one year T-cell counts and TCRbeta diversity were mostly credited to newly produced T cells.

The germline ends are 16 bases apart after V is trimmed by 0 bases and J by 7 bases. From the cysteine through the phenylalanine, the CDR3 covers 15 amino acids. Kept here is only the CDR3 DNA, which spans 45 bases and is read in frame from base 1. The germline V gene (reference sequence) gives CDR1 as DFQATT and CDR2 as SNEGSKA. What this sample's treatment or condition label stands for: allogeneic hematopoietic cell transplantation with graft depleted of TCRalphabeta T cells and CD19 B cells. The transplant recipients were children given TCRalphabeta/CD19-depleted allogeneic hematopoietic cell grafts. This clonotype turned up a few times. Its binding antigen is unknown. Base qualities were left out, and no much larger clone turns up one base away. Libraries were made using PCR. Sequencing relied on an Illumina HiSeq 2500. TCR library preparation used molecular barcoding, with unique molecular identifiers applied to normalize quantification of the TCRbeta repertoire. TCRdb cleaned the public reads at Q25 with fastp, built clones with MiXCR and kept in-frame beta chains. Every entry covers one CDR3 protein and lists the most common genes and DNA from its rows. This sample holds about 510,000 distinct CDR3 sequences; about an eighth were observed only once. About 14% of the sample lies in the top ten.

The V and J genes are TRBV20-1 and TRBJ2-1, and the D gene may be TRBD2, 5 bases matching. The sample in question was PBMCs, mostly from graft donor cells, obtained 180 days after TCRalphabeta/CD19-depleted stem cell transplant. This clonotype was obtained from a female patient aged 2-10 years who had a stem cell transplant for aplastic anemia, so the T cells may come from the graft donor. The DNA reads as follows: TGCAGTGCTAGAGATCTCGGCGGTAGCGTGAATGAGCAGTTCTTC. Translated, it reads CSARDLGGSVNEQFF.